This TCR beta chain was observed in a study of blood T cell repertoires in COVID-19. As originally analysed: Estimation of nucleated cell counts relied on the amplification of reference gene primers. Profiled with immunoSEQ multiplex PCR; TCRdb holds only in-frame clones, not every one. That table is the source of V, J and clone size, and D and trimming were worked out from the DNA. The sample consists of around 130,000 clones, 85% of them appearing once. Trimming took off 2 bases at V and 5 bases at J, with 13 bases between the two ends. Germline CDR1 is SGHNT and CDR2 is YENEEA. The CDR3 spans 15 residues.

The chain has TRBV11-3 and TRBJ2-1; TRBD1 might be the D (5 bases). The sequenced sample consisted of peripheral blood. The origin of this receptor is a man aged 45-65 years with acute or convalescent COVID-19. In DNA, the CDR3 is TGTGCCAGCAGCTTACAGGGTTGGGGTGACAATGAGCAGTTCTTC. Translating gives CASSLQGWGDNEQFF.